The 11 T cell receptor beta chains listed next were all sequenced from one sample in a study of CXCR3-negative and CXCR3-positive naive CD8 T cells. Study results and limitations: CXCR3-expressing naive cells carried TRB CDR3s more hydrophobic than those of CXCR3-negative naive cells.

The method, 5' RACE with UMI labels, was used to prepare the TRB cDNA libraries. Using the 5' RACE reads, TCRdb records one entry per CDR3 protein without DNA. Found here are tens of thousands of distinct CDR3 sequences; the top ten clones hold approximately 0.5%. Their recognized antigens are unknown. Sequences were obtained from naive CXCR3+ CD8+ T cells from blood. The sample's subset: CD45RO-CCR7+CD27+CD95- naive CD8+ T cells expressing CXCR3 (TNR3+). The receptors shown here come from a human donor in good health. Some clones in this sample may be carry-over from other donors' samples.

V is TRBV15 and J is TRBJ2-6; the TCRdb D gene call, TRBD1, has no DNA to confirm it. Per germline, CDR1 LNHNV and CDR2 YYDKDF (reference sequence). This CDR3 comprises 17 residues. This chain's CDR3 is CATSGPGTGSGANVLTF.

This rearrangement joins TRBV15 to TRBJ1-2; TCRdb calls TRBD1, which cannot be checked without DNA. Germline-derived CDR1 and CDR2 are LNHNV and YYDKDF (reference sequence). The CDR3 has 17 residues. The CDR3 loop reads CATSRDLAGVGDYGYTF.

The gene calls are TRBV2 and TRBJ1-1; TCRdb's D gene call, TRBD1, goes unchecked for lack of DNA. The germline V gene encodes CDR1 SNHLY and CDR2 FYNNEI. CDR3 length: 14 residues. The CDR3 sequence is CASRAGTGAYEAFF.

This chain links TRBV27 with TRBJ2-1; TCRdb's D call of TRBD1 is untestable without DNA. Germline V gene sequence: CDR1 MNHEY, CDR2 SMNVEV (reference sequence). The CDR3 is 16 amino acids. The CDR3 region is CASSSFLGGPPNEQFF.

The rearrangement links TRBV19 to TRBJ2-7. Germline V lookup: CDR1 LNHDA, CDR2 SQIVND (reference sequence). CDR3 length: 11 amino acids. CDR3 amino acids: CASRDYYEQYF.

The CDR3 sequence: CASSGQISYEQYF. The chain recombines TRBV28 with TRBJ2-7; TCRdb calls TRBD1, which cannot be checked without DNA. The CDR3 runs 13 residues. Looked up from germline, CDR1 is MDHEN and CDR2 is SYDVKM.

CDR3 sequence reads: CASSSTNTGELFF. This chain connects TRBV27 to TRBJ2-2. Germline CDR1 reads MNHEY; CDR2 reads SMNVEV (reference sequence). The CDR3 has 13 amino acids.

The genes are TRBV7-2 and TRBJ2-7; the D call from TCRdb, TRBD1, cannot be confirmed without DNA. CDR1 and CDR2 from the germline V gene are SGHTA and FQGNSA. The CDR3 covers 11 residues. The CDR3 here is CASSPLYEQYF.

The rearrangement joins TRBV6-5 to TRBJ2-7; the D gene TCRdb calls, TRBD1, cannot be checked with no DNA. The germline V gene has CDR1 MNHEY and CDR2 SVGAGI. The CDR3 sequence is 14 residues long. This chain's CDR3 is CASSYLTDSVEQYF.

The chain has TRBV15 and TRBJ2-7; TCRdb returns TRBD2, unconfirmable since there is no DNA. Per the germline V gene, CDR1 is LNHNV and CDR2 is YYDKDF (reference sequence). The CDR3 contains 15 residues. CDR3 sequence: CATSRERSGGHEQYF.

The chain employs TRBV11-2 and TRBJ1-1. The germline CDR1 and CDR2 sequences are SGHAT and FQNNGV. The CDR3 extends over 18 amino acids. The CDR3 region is CASSLVGSLGVGRTEAFF.